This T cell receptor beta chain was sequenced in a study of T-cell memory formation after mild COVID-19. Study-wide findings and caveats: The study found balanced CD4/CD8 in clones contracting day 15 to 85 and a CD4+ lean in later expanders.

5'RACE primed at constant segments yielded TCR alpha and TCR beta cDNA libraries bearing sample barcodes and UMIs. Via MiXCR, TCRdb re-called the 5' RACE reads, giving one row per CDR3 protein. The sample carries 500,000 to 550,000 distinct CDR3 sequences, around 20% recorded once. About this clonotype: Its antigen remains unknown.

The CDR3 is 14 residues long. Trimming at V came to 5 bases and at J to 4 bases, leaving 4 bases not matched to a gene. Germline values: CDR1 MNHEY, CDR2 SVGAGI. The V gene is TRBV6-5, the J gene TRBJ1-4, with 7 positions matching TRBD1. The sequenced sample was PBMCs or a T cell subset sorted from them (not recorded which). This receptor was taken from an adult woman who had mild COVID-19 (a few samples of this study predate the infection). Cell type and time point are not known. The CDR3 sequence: CASSDDRVNEKLFF. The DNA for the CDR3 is TGTGCCAGCAGTGATGACAGGGTTAATGAAAAACTGTTTTTT.